The next 2 T cell receptor beta chains were all read from a single sample in a study of shared clonotypes between healthy human individuals (dated by TCRdb to about 2020). The library was produced with the immunoSEQ multiplex PCR assay. TCRdb took this table from immuneACCESS and kept in-frame rearrangements with V and J called. Such tables lack part of the clones; where checked against another copy, unresolved V genes explain under half of the gap, and the rest is unexplained. Within this sample are about 2,500,000 clones, with just over 90% of them counted one time only. The ten top clones hold about 0.13% of the sample. Specimen: naive CD4+ T cells sorted from blood. What this sample's cell subset or site label stands for: CD45RA+ positively selected. These receptors were collected from a man between 18 and 35 years old in good health.

This clone has more than one count but fewer than ten. The rearrangement uses TRBV6-1 and TRBJ2-1; D may be TRBD2 (7 bases). Germline loops: CDR1 MNHNS, CDR2 SASEGT. This CDR3 region has 15 residues. The CDR3 is CAARWTGGPYNEQFF. The CDR3, as DNA: TGTGCTGCACGGTGGACCGGGGGGCCCTACAATGAGCAGTTCTTC.

For this clone: The sample holds other DNA sequences that translate to the same CDR3. V and J are TRBV6-5 and TRBJ2-1; 9 bases line up with TRBD2. The CDR3 totals 16 residues. V shed 2 bases and J 0 bases; nucleotides not matched to a gene: 2. The germline V gene has CDR1 MNHEY and CDR2 SVGAGI. The CDR3 spells CASSYGLASSYNEQFF. The CDR3, as DNA: TGTGCCAGCAGTTACGGACTAGCGAGCTCCTACAATGAGCAGTTCTTC.